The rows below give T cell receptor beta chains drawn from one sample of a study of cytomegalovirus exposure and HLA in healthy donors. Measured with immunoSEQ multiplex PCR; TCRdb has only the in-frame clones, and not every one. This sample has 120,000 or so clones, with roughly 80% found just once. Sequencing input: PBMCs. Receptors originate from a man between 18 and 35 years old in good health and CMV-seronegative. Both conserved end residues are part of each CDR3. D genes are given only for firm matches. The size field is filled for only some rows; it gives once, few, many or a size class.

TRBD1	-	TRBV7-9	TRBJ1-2	CASTSGTGLLGGYTF	TGTGCCAGCACCTCCGGGACAGGGCTCTTGGGTGGCTACACCTTC
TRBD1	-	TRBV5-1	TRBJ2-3	CASSSDGGQGTDTQYF	TGCGCCAGCAGCAGCGACGGGGGACAGGGGACAGATACGCAGTATTTT
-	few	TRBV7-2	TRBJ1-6	CASSPQGHYNSPLHF	TGTGCCAGCAGCCCGCAGGGCCACTATAATTCACCCCTCCACTTT
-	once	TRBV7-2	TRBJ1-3	CASSLEGKGRTSGNTIYF	TGTGCCAGCAGCTTAGAGGGGAAGGGGCGGACCTCTGGAAACACCATATATTTT
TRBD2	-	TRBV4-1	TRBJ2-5	CASALAGGGQETQYF	TGCGCCAGCGCATTAGCGGGGGGGGGCCAAGAGACCCAGTACTTC
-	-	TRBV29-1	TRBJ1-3	CSARTASGNTIYF	TGCAGCGCCAGGACAGCCTCTGGAAACACCATATATTTT
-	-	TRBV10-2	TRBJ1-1	CASSDHAGTEAFF	TGCGCCAGCAGTGATCACGCAGGGACTGAAGCTTTCTTT
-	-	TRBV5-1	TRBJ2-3	CASSLGGPDTQYF	TGCGCCAGCAGCTTGGGGGGCCCAGATACGCAGTATTTT
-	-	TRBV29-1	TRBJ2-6	CSAYGSSGANVLTF	TGCAGCGCTTACGGTAGCTCTGGGGCCAACGTCCTGACTTTC
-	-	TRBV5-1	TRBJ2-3	CASSAGDTDTQYF	TGCGCCAGCAGCGCCGGGGACACAGATACGCAGTATTTT
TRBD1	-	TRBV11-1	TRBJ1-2	CASSFDRDGYTF	TGTGCCAGCAGCTTCGACAGGGATGGCTACACCTTC
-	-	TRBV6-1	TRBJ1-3	CASTDSDRSGNTIYF	TGTGCCAGCACCGACAGCGACCGCTCTGGAAACACCATATATTTT
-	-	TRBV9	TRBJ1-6	CASSRPGDSARTLHF	TGTGCCAGCAGTCGCCCCGGAGATAGCGCGAGGACCCTCCACTTT
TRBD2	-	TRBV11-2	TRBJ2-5	CASRRLAGGSRETQYF	TGTGCCAGCCGGCGACTAGCGGGAGGTTCAAGGGAGACCCAGTACTTC
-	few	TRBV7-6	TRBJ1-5	CASSPGGGKGRPQHF	TGTGCCAGCAGCCCAGGCGGGGGAAAGGGGCGGCCCCAGCATTTT
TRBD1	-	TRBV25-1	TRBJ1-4	CASSGRTGTNEKLFF	TGTGCCAGCAGTGGTCGGACAGGGACTAATGAAAAACTGTTTTTT
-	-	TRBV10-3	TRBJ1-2	CAISEAGLLVGNYGYTF	TGTGCCATCAGTGAGGCGGGACTCCTCGTAGGTAACTATGGCTACACCTTC
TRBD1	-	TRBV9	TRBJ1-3	CASSPQTGFGNTIYF	TGTGCCAGCAGCCCCCAGACAGGGTTTGGAAACACCATATATTTT